Included here is one T cell receptor beta chain sequence, with context. Germline CDR1 and CDR2: LNHDA and SQIVND (reference sequence). V was clipped by 3 bases and J by 1 base; unmatched bases: 8. CDR3 length: 17 amino acids. This specimen belongs to a study of blood T cell repertoires in COVID-19. Looking at the study overall: The study drew acute and convalescent COVID-19 samples from the United States, Italy and Spain. From T cells, B-cell-depleted T cells, or PBMCs came the material, which was cDNA or gDNA.

In the authors' workflow: The assay estimated nucleated cells by amplifying reference gene primers. Data came from immunoSEQ multiplex PCR; TCRdb stores just in-frame clones and leaves some out. The V and J calls and the clone size are those of that table, but D and trimming were determined from the DNA. The sample has roughly 200,000 clones; about 93% are singletons. The receptor comes from a man between 50 and 59 years old with acute or convalescent COVID-19. The chain employs TRBV19 and TRBJ2-2; 7 nucleotides align to TRBD1. Sequenced: peripheral blood. The CDR3 DNA reads as TGTGCCAGTAGTATGAACACTTGGACAGGGAACACCGGGGAGCTGTTTTTT. Its translation is CASSMNTWTGNTGELFF.